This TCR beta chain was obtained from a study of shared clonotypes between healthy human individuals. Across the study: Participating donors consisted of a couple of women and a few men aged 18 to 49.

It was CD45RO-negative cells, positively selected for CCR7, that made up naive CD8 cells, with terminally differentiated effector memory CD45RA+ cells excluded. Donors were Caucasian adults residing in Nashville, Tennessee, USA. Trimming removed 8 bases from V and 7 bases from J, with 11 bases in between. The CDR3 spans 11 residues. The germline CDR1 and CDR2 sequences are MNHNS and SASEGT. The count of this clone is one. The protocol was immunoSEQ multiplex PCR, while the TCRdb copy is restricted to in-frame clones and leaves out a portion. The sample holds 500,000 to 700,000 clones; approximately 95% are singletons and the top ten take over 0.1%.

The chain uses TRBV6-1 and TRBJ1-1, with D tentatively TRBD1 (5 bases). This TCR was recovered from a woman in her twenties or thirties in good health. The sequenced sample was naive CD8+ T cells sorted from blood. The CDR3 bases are TGTGCCAGCGGGGACGGGGGTGAAGCTTTCTTT. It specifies CASGDGGEAFF.